The entry that follows covers one T cell receptor beta chain sequence. The antigen remains unidentified. TCRdb's copy holds only in-frame clones and misses some; the assay was immunoSEQ multiplex PCR. The data contain 90,000 to 120,000 clones, about nine tenths of them seen just once; the ten biggest clones take up 6.2%. The sample comes from a study of T cell responses to AZD1222 COVID-19 vaccine. Study-wide points: White British donors predominated, females outnumbered males, and clonal diversity was possibly underestimated. Spike-specific TCR breadth and depth went up after people got two AZD1222 doses.

The CDR3 runs to 17 residues. V lost 1 base to trimming and J lost 0 bases; unmatched junction nucleotides: 6. Germline V gene data show CDR1 as SGDLS and CDR2 as YYNGEE. Researchers grouped second doses given at about 4 or about 12 weeks into one pool. The clonotype comes from an adult who received the AZD1222 COVID-19 vaccine. The specimen was peripheral blood, collected 28 days after the second AZD1222 dose. This rearrangement joins TRBV9 to TRBJ1-4; 7 bases are a match to TRBD1. DNA for the CDR3: TGTGCCAGCAGCGTATCCGGGACAGCACCAACTAATGAAAAACTGTTTTTT. Its protein is CASSVSGTAPTNEKLFF.